Reported below is one T cell receptor (beta chain). Germline V gives CDR1 KGHSH, CDR2 LQKENI. CDR3 size: 13 residues. Trimming cost V 6 bases and J 10 bases, with 16 bases left between them. This sample was included in a study of blood T cell repertoires in COVID-19. The wider study: COVID-19 samples collected from the United States, Italy and Spain covered acute and convalescent phases. From T cells, B-cell-depleted T cells, or PBMCs came the material, which was cDNA or gDNA.

In the study's own analysis: Estimated nucleated cell counts came from reference gene primer amplification. Repertoires were generated with immunoSEQ multiplex PCR, while TCRdb's copy carries only in-frame clones and drops some. D and trimming come from the DNA, and the V and J calls and clone size come from that table. The sample consists of tens of thousands of clones, approximately 85% of them appearing once. The chain uses TRBV18 and TRBJ2-1, with D possibly matching TRBD1 (5 bases). The sample taken for sequencing was peripheral blood. This sequence originates from a human donor in a cohort sampled during active COVID-19. As DNA, the CDR3 is TGTGCCAGCTCTCCGGATGGGGCCGGAGAGCAGTTCTTC. This codes for CASSPDGAGEQFF.